This TCR beta chain comes out of a study of blood T cell repertoires in COVID-19 (dated by TCRdb to the early 2020s). With regard to the full study: Collaborator samples came from the United States, Italy and Spain and covered acute and convalescent phases of COVID-19. The samples were drawn from two sources: the first 160 participants of the ongoing ImmuneRACE study, and 950 to 1,500 subjects contributed by 6 global collaborators. Subjects who had been exposed to COVID-19, were actively infected with it, or had recovered from it provided the deeply sampled blood TCRbeta repertoires that made up the dataset. Sample metadata almost always included a de-identified subject ID, COVID-19 status, age in years and sex. Where available, HLA class I and class II types were taken from metadata supplied by the sample provider and were not determined by assay-based typing. The repertoires were released in a freely available public database intended as a resource for research on the immune response to SARS-CoV-2. The prospective study material was composed of cDNA or gDNA derived from T cells, B-cell-depleted T cells, or PBMCs. Broader findings and caveats from the paper: The amount of clinical and demographic metadata varied by source and participant and was provided uncurated.

The immunoSEQ Assay, a bias-controlled multiplex PCR, was used to amplify TCRbeta CDR3 regions from genomic DNA. The original pipeline was this. The number of nucleated cells in each sample was estimated by amplification of reference gene primers within the assay. Sequence reads were collapsed and filtered to measure the absolute abundance of every unique TCRbeta CDR3 rearrangement. For each sample, productive Simpson clonality was calculated as the square root of Simpson's diversity index across productive rearrangements. This is the immuneACCESS table as TCRdb keeps it, with only in-frame sequences that have V and J called. A part of the clones is gone; compared with another copy, unresolved V genes explain less than half, and the rest is unexplained. D and trimming were read from the DNA, whereas the V and J calls and clone size are those reported in that table. For this sample there are around 250,000 clones; roughly nine tenths appear just once. The top ten clones comprise approximately 1.3% of the sample.

Comment on this clone: No antigen is known for it. No clone much larger than this one lies a single base away; base qualities are absent.

CDR1 GTSNPN and CDR2 SVGIG were looked up in the germline V gene (reference sequence). V is cut by 2 bases and J by 6 bases, and the space between the germline ends is 10 bases. Counted from cysteine to phenylalanine, this CDR3 has 12 amino acids. The retained sequence is limited to the CDR3, 36 bases, with the frame set at the first base. In the prospective study, participants were about 18 to 89 years old, resided in fewer than 25 geographic areas of the United States, and were enrolled through a virtual design. To assign participants to cohorts, the prospective study relied on clinical history that participants themselves reported in a screening survey and a study questionnaire. In the prospective study, whole blood, serum and a nasopharyngeal or oropharyngeal swab were collected from each participant by mobile phlebotomists. Participants in the prospective study had the option to provide additional blood draws and questionnaires over a roughly 2-month period. Prospective study blood samples were shipped either frozen or at room temperature before DNA extraction.

The sequence was collected from a human donor in a cohort exposed to, infected with or recovered from COVID-19 (not recorded which). The donor label of this sample is uncertain. Recombination linked TRBV30 to TRBJ1-2; a confident D gene designation cannot be given. The sample taken for sequencing was PBMCs or T cells enriched from blood (not recorded which). The nucleotide sequence reads TGTGCCTGGAGTCTATCGTACGATGGCTACACCTTC. It is translated as CAWSLSYDGYTF.